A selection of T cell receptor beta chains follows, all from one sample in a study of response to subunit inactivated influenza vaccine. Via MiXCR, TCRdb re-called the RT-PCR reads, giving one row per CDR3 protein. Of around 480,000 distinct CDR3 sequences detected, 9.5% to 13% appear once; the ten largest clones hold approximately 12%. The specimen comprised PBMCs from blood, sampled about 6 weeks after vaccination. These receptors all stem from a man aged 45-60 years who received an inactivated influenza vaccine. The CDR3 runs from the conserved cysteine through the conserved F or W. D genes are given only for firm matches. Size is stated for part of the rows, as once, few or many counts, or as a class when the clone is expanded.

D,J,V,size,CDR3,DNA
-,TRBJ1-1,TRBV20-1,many,CSARAGSSNTEAFF,TGCAGTGCTAGGGCGGGCAGCTCGAACACTGAAGCTTTCTTT
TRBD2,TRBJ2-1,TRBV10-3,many,CAISLAGVEQFF,TGTGCCATCAGCCTAGCGGGAGTCGAGCAGTTCTTC
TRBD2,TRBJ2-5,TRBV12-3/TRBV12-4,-,CASSSGLAGDQETQYF,TGTGCCAGCAGTTCCGGACTAGCGGGGGACCAAGAGACCCAGTACTTC
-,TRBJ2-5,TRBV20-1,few,CSASNQEYF,TGCAGTGCTAGCAACCAAGAATACTTC
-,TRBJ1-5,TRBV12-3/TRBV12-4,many,CASSHQGQPQHF,TGTGCCAGCAGTCATCAGGGACAGCCCCAGCATTTT
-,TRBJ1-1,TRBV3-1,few,CASSQIGPGTEAFF,TGTGCCAGCAGCCAAATTGGTCCAGGGACTGAAGCTTTCTTT
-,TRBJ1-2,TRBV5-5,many,CASSPYRGTNYGYTF,TGTGCCAGCAGCCCCTATAGGGGAACTAACTATGGCTACACCTTC
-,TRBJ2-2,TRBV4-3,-,CASSQGNLDTGELFF,TGCGCCAGCAGCCAAGGAAATTTAGACACCGGGGAGCTGTTTTTT
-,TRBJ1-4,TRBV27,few,CASSLLGNAQEKLFF,TGTGCCAGCAGTTTACTGGGGAACGCGCAGGAAAAACTGTTTTTT
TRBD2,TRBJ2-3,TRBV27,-,CASRLALGTDTQYF,TGTGCCAGCAGACTAGCGCTAGGCACAGATACGCAGTATTTT
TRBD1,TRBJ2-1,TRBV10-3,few,CAISVRDRGPNNEQFF,TGTGCCATCAGTGTACGGGACAGGGGGCCTAACAATGAGCAGTTCTTC
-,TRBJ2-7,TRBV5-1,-,CASSPGPAGEQYF,TGCGCCAGCAGTCCGGGCCCAGCAGGGGAGCAGTACTTC
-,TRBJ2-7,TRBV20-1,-,CSARPSGVSYEQYF,TGCAGTGCTAGACCCTCAGGGGTCTCCTACGAGCAGTACTTC
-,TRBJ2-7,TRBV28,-,CASSLSSPRPYEQYF,TGTGCCAGCAGTTTATCCTCCCCTCGGCCTTACGAGCAGTACTTC
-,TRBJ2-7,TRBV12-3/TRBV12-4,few,CASSFNIPPYEQYF,TGTGCCAGCAGTTTCAATATTCCCCCCTACGAGCAGTACTTC
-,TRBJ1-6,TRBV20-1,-,CSVHPSSYNSPLHF,TGCAGTGTCCACCCGAGCTCCTATAATTCACCCCTCCACTTT
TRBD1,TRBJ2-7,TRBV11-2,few,CASSLARGLEQYF,TGTGCCAGCAGCTTAGCCAGGGGGCTCGAGCAGTACTTC
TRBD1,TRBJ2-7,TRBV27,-,CASSLGSMGQGENFYEQYF,TGTGCCAGCAGTTTAGGGTCTATGGGACAGGGGGAAAATTTCTACGAGCAGTACTTC
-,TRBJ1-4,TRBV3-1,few,CASSRGGKLFF,TGTGCCAGCAGTCGTGGTGGAAAACTGTTTTTT
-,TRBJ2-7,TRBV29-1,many,CSVGTFYEQYF,TGCAGCGTTGGGACATTCTACGAGCAGTACTTC
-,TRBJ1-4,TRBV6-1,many,CASSSGQFNEKLFF,TGTGCCAGCAGCTCAGGACAGTTTAATGAAAAACTGTTTTTT
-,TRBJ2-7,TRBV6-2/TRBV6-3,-,CASSYSSSREQYF,TGTGCCAGCAGTTACTCGTCTTCGCGGGAGCAGTACTTC
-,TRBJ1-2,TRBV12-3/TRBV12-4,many,CASSLRGIVDGYTF,TGTGCCAGCAGTTTGAGAGGGATTGTGGATGGCTACACCTTC
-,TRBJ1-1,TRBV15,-,CATSREGRVNTEAFF,TGTGCCACCAGCAGAGAAGGCAGGGTGAACACTGAAGCTTTCTTT
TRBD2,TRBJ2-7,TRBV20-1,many,CSARLAPHEQYF,TGCAGTGCTCGACTAGCTCCCCACGAGCAGTACTTC
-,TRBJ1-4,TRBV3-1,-,CASSPWGGFEKLFF,TGTGCCAGCAGCCCCTGGGGAGGCTTTGAAAAACTGTTTTTT
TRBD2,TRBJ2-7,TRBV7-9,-,CASSWGLAGGYEQYF,TGTGCCAGCAGCTGGGGACTAGCGGGGGGTTACGAGCAGTACTTC
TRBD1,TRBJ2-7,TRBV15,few,CATSRSPTGNYEQYF,TGTGCCACCAGCAGATCACCGACAGGGAACTACGAGCAGTACTTC
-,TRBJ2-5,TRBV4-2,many,CASSQEGLADQETQYF,TGTGCCAGCAGCCAAGAGGGGTTAGCCGATCAAGAGACCCAGTACTTC